Listed here is a single T cell receptor (beta chain). The data originate from a study of blood T cell repertoires in COVID-19. Study as a whole: PBMCs, B-cell-depleted T cells, or T cells provided the cDNA or gDNA that made up the material.

V trimming: 0 bases; J trimming: 8 bases; junction bases outside the gene matches: 11. The length of the CDR3 is 16 residues. Germline lookup yields CDR1 SGDLS and CDR2 YYNGEE. As processed by the authors: Reference gene primer amplification in the assay estimated nucleated cell counts. Repertoires were generated with immunoSEQ multiplex PCR, while TCRdb's copy carries only in-frame clones and drops some. V, J and clone size are those of that table, while D and trimming were read from the DNA. The data hold about 20,000 clones, with roughly 84% observed a single time. The gene calls are TRBV9 and TRBJ1-2; 9 bases align to TRBD1. The sequenced sample was peripheral blood. This clonotype was sampled from a human donor with active COVID-19. The donor label of this sample is uncertain. CDR3 nucleotides: TGTGCCAGCAGCGTAGGGACCGGGACAGGGTACTCGGGCTACACCTTC. It specifies CASSVGTGTGYSGYTF.